This TCR beta chain was sequenced during a study of shared clonotypes between healthy human individuals. Overall study: In total, the donors were two women and a few men aged 18 to 49. A donor's plate count was three for CD4 naive and three for CD4 memory; CD8 naive had two and CD8 memory one. Broader study findings: What rarefaction showed was incomplete sorted-subset sequencing despite large depth. In general, naive subsets displayed greater estimated richness than memory subsets did.

Measured with immunoSEQ multiplex PCR; TCRdb has only the in-frame clones, and not every one. This sample yields millions of clones, of which about 92% are seen a single time; more than 0.12% belongs to the top ten. The CDR3 consists of 16 residues. J lost 0 bases, V lost 0 bases, and 4 bases had no gene match. From germline, CDR1 is LNHNV and CDR2 YYDKDF (reference sequence). Details on this clone: Its specificity is unknown.

The V call is TRBV15, the J call TRBJ1-2, with TRBD1 identical over 7 bases. This TCR came from a man younger than 35 in good health. Specimen: naive CD4+ T cells sorted from blood. Stated subset: CD45RA+ positively selected. CDR3 in amino acids: CATSRDPGQTNYGYTF. The CDR3 DNA is TGTGCCACCAGCAGAGATCCGGGACAGACTAACTATGGCTACACCTTC.